This TCR beta chain appears in the sequencing data of a study of control samples from healthy donors and cancer patients. Data came from immunoSEQ multiplex PCR; TCRdb stores just in-frame clones and leaves some out. The profile covers 100,000 to 150,000 clones, with around 92% appearing a single time and roughly 0.54% taken by the ten largest. Sequencing input: PBMCs. The receptor comes from an older man with head and neck cancer.

The CDR3 coding sequence is TGTGCCAGCAGCTTAGGAAGGGGGCTCTACGAGCAGTACTTC. It specifies CASSLGRGLYEQYF. The chain has TRBV7-2 and TRBJ2-7; 7 bases align to TRBD1. J lost 3 bases, V lost 1 base, and 3 bases had no gene match. The CDR3 is made up of 14 amino acids. Per germline, CDR1 SGHTA and CDR2 FQGNSA.